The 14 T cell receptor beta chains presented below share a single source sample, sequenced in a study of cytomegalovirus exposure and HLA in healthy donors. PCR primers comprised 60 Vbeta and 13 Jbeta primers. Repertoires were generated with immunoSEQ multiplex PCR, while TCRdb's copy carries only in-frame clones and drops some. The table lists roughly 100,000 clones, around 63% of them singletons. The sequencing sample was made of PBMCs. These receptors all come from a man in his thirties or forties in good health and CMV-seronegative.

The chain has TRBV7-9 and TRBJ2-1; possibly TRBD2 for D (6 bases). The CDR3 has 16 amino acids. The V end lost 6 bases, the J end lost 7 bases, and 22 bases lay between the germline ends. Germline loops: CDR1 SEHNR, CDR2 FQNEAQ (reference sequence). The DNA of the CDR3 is TGTGCCAGCAGATCCGGGGGTACCGGGTCTGGGAATGAGCAGTTCTTC. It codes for CASRSGGTGSGNEQFF. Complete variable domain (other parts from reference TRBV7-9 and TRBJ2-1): DTGVSQNPRHKITKRGQNVTFRCDPISEHNRLYWYRQTLGQGPEFLTYFQNEAQLEKSRLLSDRFSAERPKGSFSTLEIQRTEQGDSAMYLCASRSGGTGSGNEQFFGPGTRLTVL.

CDR3 nucleotides: TGCGCCAGCAGCCAAGGACGACTAGCGGGAGGGCCGTCAGATACGCAGTATTTT. This gives the protein CASSQGRLAGGPSDTQYF. The chain has TRBV4-3 and TRBJ2-3, with 14 bases lining up with TRBD2. CDR3 size: 18 residues. Germline loops: CDR1 LGHNA, CDR2 YSLEER. Trimming cost V 1 base and J 4 bases; bases outside gene matches: 7.

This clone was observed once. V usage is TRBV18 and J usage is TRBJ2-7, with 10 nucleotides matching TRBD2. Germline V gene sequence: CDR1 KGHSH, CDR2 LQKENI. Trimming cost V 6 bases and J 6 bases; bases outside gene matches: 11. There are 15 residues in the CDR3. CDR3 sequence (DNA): TGTGCCAGCTCGCCTCCTCTAGCGGGAGTTGTCGAGCAGTACTTC. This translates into CASSPPLAGVVEQYF.

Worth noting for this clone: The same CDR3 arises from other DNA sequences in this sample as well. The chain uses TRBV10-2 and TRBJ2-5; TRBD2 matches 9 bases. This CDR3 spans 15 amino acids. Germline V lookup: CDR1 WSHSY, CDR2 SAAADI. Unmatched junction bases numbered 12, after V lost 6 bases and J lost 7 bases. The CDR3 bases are TGCGCCAGCAGGGGGCGGGAGGGTCTACCGGGGACCCAGTACTTC. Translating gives CASRGREGLPGTQYF.

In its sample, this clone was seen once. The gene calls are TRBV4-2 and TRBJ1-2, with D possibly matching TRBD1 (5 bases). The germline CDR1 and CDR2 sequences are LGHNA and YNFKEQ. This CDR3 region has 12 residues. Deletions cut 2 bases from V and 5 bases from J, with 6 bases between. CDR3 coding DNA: TGTGCCAGCAGCCAAAAGGGGTATGGCTACACCTTC. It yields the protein CASSQKGYGYTF.

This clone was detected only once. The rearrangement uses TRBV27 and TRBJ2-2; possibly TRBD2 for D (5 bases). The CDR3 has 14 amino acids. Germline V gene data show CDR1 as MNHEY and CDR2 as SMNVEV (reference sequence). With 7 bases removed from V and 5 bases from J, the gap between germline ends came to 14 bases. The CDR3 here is CASKRGDGTGELFF. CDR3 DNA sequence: TGTGCCAGCAAACGGGGAGATGGTACCGGGGAGCTGTTTTTT.

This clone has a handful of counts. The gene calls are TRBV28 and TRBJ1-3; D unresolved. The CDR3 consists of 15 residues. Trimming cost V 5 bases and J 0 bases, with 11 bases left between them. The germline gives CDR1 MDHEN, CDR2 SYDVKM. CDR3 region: CASSPYRYSGNTIYF. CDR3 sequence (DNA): TGTGCCAGCAGTCCTTACAGATACTCTGGAAACACCATATATTTT.

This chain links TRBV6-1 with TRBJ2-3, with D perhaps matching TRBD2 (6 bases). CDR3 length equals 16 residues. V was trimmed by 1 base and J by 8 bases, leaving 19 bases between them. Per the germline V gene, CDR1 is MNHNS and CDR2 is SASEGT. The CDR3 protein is CASSEERRATVGTQYF. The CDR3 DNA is TGTGCCAGCAGTGAAGAAAGGAGGGCTACCGTCGGTACGCAGTATTTT.

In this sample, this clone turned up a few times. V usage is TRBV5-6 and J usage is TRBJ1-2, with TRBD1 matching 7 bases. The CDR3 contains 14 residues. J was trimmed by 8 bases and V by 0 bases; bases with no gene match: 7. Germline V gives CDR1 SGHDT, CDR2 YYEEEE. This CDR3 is CASSLGSGGTGYTF. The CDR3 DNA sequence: TGTGCCAGCAGCTTGGGGTCAGGGGGGACGGGCTACACCTTC. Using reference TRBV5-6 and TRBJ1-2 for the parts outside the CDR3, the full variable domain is DAGVTQSPTHLIKTRGQQVTLRCSPKSGHDTVSWYQQALGQGPQFIFQYYEEEERQRGNFPDRFSGHQFPNYSSELNVNALLLGDSALYLCASSLGSGGTGYTFGSGTRLTVV.

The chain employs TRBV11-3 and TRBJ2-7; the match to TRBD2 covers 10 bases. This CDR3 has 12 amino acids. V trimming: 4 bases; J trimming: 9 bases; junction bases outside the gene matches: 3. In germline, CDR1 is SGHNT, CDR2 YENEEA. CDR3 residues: CASSSSGSRQYF. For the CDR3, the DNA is TGTGCCAGCAGCTCTAGCGGGAGTCGGCAGTACTTC.

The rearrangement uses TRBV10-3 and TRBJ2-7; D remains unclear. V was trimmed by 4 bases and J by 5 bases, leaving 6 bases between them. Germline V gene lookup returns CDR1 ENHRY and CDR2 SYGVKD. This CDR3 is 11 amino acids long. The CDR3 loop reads CAISAQDEQYF. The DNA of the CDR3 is TGTGCCATCAGTGCCCAGGACGAGCAGTACTTC.

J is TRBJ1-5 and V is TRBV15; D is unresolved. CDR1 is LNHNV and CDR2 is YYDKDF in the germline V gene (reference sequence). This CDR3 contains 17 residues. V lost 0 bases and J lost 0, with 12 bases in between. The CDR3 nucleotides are TGTGCCACCAGCAGAGATCGGCAGGTCTATAGCAATCAGCCCCAGCATTTT. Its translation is CATSRDRQVYSNQPQHF.

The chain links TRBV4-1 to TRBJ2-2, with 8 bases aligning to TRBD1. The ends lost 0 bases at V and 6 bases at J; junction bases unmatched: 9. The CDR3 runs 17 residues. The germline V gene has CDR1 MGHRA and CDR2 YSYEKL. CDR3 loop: CASSQDKSRGLSGELFF. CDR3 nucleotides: TGCGCCAGCAGCCAAGATAAATCCAGGGGGCTCTCCGGGGAGCTGTTTTTT.

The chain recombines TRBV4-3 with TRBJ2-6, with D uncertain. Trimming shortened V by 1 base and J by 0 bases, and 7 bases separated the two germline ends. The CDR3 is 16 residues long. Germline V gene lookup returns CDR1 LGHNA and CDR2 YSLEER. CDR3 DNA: TGCGCCAGCAGCCAAGCATCCCCCTCTGGGGCCAACGTCCTGACTTTC. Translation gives CASSQASPSGANVLTF.